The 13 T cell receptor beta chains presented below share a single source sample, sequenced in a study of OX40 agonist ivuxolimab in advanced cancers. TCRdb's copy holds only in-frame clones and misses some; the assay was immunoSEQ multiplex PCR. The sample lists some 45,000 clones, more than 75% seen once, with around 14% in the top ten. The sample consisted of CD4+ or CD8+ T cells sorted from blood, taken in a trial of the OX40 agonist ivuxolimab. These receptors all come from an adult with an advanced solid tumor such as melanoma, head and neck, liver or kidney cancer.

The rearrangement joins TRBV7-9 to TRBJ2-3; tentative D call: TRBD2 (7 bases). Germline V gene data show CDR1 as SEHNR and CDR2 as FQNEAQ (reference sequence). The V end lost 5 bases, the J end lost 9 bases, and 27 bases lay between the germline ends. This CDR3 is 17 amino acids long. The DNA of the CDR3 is TGTGCCAGCAGCCCAAGAGAGGACAGTTGGGGCGGGGGAACGCAGTATTTT. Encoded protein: CASSPREDSWGGGTQYF.

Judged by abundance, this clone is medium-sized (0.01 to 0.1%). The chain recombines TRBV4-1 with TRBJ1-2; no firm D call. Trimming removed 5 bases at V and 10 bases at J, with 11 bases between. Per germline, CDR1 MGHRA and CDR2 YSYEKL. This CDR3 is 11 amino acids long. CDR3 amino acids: CASSFGEAYTF. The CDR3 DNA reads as TGCGCCAGCAGCTTCGGGGAGGCCTACACCTTC.

CDR3 loop: CASGLTGLPGHDTEAFF. DNA for the CDR3: TGTGCCAGCGGGTTAACGGGACTCCCAGGCCATGACACTGAAGCTTTCTTT. The chain has TRBV28 and TRBJ1-1, with a weak D call TRBD1 (5 bases). The CDR3 is 17 amino acids. V lost 8 bases and J lost 3, with 25 bases in between. Germline V gene data show CDR1 as MDHEN and CDR2 as SYDVKM.

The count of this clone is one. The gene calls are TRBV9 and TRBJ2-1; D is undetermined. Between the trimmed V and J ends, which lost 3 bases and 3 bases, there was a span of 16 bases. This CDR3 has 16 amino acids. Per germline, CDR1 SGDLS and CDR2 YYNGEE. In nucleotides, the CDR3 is TGTGCCAGCAGCGCTAGATCGGACCAGATCTACAATGAGCAGTTCTTC. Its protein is CASSARSDQIYNEQFF.

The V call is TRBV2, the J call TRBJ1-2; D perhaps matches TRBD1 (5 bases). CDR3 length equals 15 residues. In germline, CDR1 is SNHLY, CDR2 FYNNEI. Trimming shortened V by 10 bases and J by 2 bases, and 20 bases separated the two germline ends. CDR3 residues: CATATLRGRNYGYTF. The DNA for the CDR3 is TGTGCCACCGCAACACTTAGGGGTCGCAACTATGGCTACACCTTC. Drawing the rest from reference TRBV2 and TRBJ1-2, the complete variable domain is EPEVTQTPSHQVTQMGQEVILRCVPISNHLYFYWYRQILGQKVEFLVSFYNNEISEKSEIFDDQFSVERPDGSNFTLKIRSTKLEDSAMYFCATATLRGRNYGYTFGSGTRLTVV.

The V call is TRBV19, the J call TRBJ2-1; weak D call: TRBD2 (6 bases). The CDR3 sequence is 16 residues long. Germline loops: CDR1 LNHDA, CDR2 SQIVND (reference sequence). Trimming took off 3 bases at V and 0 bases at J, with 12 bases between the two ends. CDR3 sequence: CASSIGTGISYNEQFF. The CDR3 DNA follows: TGTGCCAGTAGTATCGGGACTGGCATCTCCTACAATGAGCAGTTCTTC.

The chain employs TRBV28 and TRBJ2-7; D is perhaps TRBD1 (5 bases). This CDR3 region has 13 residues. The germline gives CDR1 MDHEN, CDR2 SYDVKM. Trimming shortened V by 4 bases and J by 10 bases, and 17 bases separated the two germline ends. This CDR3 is CASSSRADRVQYV. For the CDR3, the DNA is TGTGCCAGCAGTTCTCGCGCCGACAGAGTACAGTACGTC.

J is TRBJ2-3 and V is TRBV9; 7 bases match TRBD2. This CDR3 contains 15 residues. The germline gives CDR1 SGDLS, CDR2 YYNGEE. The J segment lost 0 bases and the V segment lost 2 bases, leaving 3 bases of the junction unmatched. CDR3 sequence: CASSVGSGSTDTQYF. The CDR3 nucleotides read TGTGCCAGCAGCGTGGGTAGCGGGAGCACAGATACGCAGTATTTT.

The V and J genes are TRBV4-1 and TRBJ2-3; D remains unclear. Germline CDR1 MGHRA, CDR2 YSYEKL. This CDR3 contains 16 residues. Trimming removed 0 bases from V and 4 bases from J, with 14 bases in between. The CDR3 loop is CASSQDFSPLPDTQYF. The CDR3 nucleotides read TGCGCCAGCAGCCAAGATTTTTCCCCCCTCCCAGATACGCAGTATTTT.

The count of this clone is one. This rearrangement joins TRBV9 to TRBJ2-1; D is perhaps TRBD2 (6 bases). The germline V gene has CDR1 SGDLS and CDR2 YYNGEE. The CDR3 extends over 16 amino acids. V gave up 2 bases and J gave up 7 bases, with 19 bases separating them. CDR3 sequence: CASSVHPGVAGNEQFF. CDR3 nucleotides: TGTGCCAGCAGCGTTCACCCGGGAGTGGCCGGGAATGAGCAGTTCTTC.

The CDR3 here is CASSLGSGGTDTQYF. The CDR3 DNA follows: TGTGCCAGCAGCTTAGGTAGCGGGGGTACAGATACGCAGTATTTT. This chain connects TRBV11-1 to TRBJ2-3; TRBD2 agrees at 9 bases. The CDR3 has 15 amino acids. CDR1 is SGHAT, CDR2 FQDESV, per germline (reference sequence). V lost 1 base to trimming and J lost 3 bases; unmatched junction nucleotides: 2. Looking up the rest from reference TRBV11-1 and TRBJ2-3 gives the full variable domain: EAEVAQSPRYKITEKSQAVAFWCDPISGHATLYWYRQILGQGPELLVQFQDESVVDDSQLPKDRFSAERLKGVDSTLKIQPAELGDSAMYLCASSLGSGGTDTQYFGPGTRLTVL.

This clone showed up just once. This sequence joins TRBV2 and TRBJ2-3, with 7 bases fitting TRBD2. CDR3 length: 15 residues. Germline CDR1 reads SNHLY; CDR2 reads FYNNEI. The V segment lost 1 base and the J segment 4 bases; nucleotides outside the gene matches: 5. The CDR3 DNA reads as TGTGCCAGCAGTGAAGTAAGACTAGCTGCAGATACGCAGTATTTT. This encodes CASSEVRLAADTQYF.

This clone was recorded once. The chain's CDR3 is CASSEVKAANYGYTF. The CDR3, as DNA: TGTGCCAGCAGCGAGGTAAAGGCAGCTAACTATGGCTACACCTTC. The chain joins TRBV2 to TRBJ1-2; D is unresolved. This CDR3 contains 15 residues. Germline CDR1 and CDR2: SNHLY and FYNNEI. V lost 6 bases and J 0 bases, leaving 14 bases between the germline ends.